In its sample, the clone carrying this T cell receptor (beta chain) was seen once. Trimming stripped 1 base from V and 3 bases from J, with 7 bases between. Germline V lookup: CDR1 GTSNPN, CDR2 SVGIG (reference sequence). The CDR3 consists of 13 residues. These data originate in a study of cytomegalovirus exposure and HLA in healthy donors. Vbeta (60) and Jbeta (13) primers were used in the PCR. The protocol was immunoSEQ multiplex PCR, while the TCRdb copy is restricted to in-frame clones and leaves out a portion. The sample consists of under 140,000 clones, 75% to 80% of them appearing once. Sequencing used PBMCs. The sequence was obtained from a woman aged 30 to 39 in good health and CMV-seronegative. V usage is TRBV30 and J usage is TRBJ2-1; a possible D gene is TRBD1 (5 bases). The CDR3 reads CAWSETGYNEQFF. CDR3 in DNA: TGTGCCTGGAGTGAAACAGGCTACAATGAGCAGTTCTTC.